This T cell receptor beta chain was captured in a study of cytomegalovirus exposure and HLA in healthy donors. Regarding the study as a whole: In a later analysis, CMV-associated beta chains were mostly HLA-associated, it appeared. Other equally common chains were less clonally expanded than HLA-associated TCR beta chains, a later analysis showed. A list of 164 TCR beta chains associated with cytomegalovirus was given.

Points on this clone: No antigen is known for it.

The PCR used 60 Vbeta and 13 Jbeta primers. This table comes from immunoSEQ multiplex PCR, and its TCRdb copy is limited to in-frame clones, with some not included. The sample has some 48,000 clones, less than 85% seen once. The CDR3 has 14 amino acids. In germline, CDR1 is SGHTA, CDR2 FQGTGA. Trimming took 4 bases from V and 5 from J; bases not matched to a gene: 7. The TCR sequence derives from a man aged 25-40 years in good health and CMV-seropositive. The V and J genes are TRBV7-3 and TRBJ2-7; 8 bases agree with TRBD1. The sequenced sample consisted of PBMCs. The CDR3 loop reads CASSSGQGPNEQYF. The CDR3 nucleotides read TGTGCCAGCAGCTCTGGACAGGGACCCAACGAGCAGTACTTC.